These T cell receptor beta chains were read from a single sample in a study of blood T cells in healthy people across ages. Each CDR3 protein is one row after TCRdb ran MiXCR on the 5' RACE reads. The data show 800,000 to 1,300,000 distinct CDR3 sequences, with about 25% seen just once and around 0.75% held by the top ten. The data also belong to a second study, concerning T cells of mothers and their children.

The sample comprised blood. These receptors came from a girl aged 2-10 years in good health. Both conserved end residues are part of each CDR3. The D gene is left open where the match is weak.

CDR3: CASSLYRATKPPHEQYF
V: TRBV27
length: 17
D: .

CDR3: CASSFQEGSLHF
V: TRBV12-3/TRBV12-4
length: 12
D: .

CDR3: CASSVSVGEAGATQYF
V: TRBV9
length: 16
D: TRBD2

CDR3: CASSPPADIEKLFF
V: TRBV6-6
length: 14
D: .

CDR3: CASSLRNPDTQYF
V: TRBV28
length: 13
D: .

CDR3: CASTRTGRYEQYF
V: TRBV7-6
length: 13
D: TRBD1

CDR3: CANSLKRDRYDEQFF
V: TRBV2
length: 15
D: TRBD2

CDR3: CASSLRGVSGNTIYF
V: TRBV5-6
length: 15
D: .

CDR3: CASSSSPVRQFF
V: TRBV7-8
length: 12
D: .

CDR3: CASSPQEGNDFQETQYF
V: TRBV7-9
length: 17
D: .

CDR3: CASSPSGGAGNEQFF
V: TRBV12-3/TRBV12-4
length: 15
D: TRBD2

CDR3: CASSQKGIQLYGYTF
V: TRBV7-9
length: 15
D: .

CDR3: CASSHLLRVSGANTGELFF
V: TRBV3-1
length: 19
D: .

CDR3: CSVEGDQGEWSEQFF
V: TRBV29-1
length: 15
D: TRBD1

CDR3: CASGLVVFGGAGNTQYF
V: TRBV12-5
length: 17
D: .

CDR3: CASSLAADIGTEAFF
V: TRBV11-2
length: 15
D: .

CDR3: CSAQGLAGATWEQYF
V: TRBV20-1
length: 15
D: TRBD2

CDR3: CASGLGFDNNEQFF
V: TRBV5-1
length: 14
D: .

CDR3: CASSPLSTVWETQYF
V: TRBV14
length: 15
D: .